The subject of this entry is one T cell receptor (beta chain). In the authors' workflow: Amplifying reference gene primers gave estimates of nucleated cell counts. The assay was immunoSEQ multiplex PCR, and TCRdb's table has in-frame clones only and misses some. That table supplies the V and J calls and clone size; D and trimming were determined from the DNA. This sample has nearly 95,000 clones, with around 87% found just once. There are 14 residues in the CDR3. Germline V gene sequence: CDR1 SGHKS, CDR2 YYEKEE (reference sequence). V lost 3 bases and J 2 bases, leaving 9 bases between the germline ends. The data stem from a study of blood T cell repertoires in COVID-19. Overall study: COVID-19 samples, acute and convalescent, were from the United States, Italy and Spain.

J is TRBJ1-5 and V is TRBV5-5; possibly TRBD1 for D (5 bases). The sequence was collected from an elderly woman with acute or convalescent COVID-19. Sample: peripheral blood. The CDR3, as DNA: TGTGCCAGCAGCTGGGGGGTCCGCAATCAGCCCCAGCATTTT. It codes for CASSWGVRNQPQHF.